This T cell receptor (beta chain) was captured by sequencing in a study of molecular identifiers for immune sequencing clone quantification. This CDR3 is built from 14 residues. The V gene's germline CDR1 is SGHVS and CDR2 FNYEAQ. Trimming removed 5 bases from V and 6 bases from J, with 17 bases in between. This clonotype was detected many times. Naive CD8 libraries were made from roughly 18,000 to 920,000 sorted cells, and they used 10%, 30% or 50% RNA. Sorting was used to obtain naive CD8 T cells (CD8+CD4-CCR7+CD45RA+). In TCRdb, the PCR reads were re-called with MiXCR into one record per CDR3 protein. Of approximately 590,000 distinct CDR3 sequences listed, 25% were seen once; the top ten hold 0.75% to 0.8%.

Material: naive CD8+ T cells from blood, with Jurkat cell RNA spiked in. The subset was: FACS-sorted CD8+CD4-CCR7+CD45RA+ naive T cells. The chain recombines TRBV7-6 with TRBJ2-7; D perhaps matches TRBD2 (5 bases). This TCR was sampled from a human donor in good health. Some libraries in this study had Jurkat cell RNA spiked in. DNA of the CDR3: TGTGCCAGCAGCCCGGAGGTGGGTTGGGGCGAGCAGTACTTC. This gives the protein CASSPEVGWGEQYF.